Described below is a single TCR beta chain sequence and its context. Its antigen is undetermined. These data are taken from a study of metastatic and nonmetastatic thyroid tumors. Study-wide context: Repertoire comparisons spanned blood and tumor or nodule tissue from malignant and benign thyroid patients. General study findings and limits: Significantly higher TCR beta diversity was reportedly seen in malignant thyroid tumors than benign nodules, in blood and tumor.

In the authors' methods: A classifier for distant metastasis in papillary thyroid cancer was constructed using CDR3 differences observed across clinicopathological groups. TCRdb ran MiXCR on the PCR reads. The V and J calls were not made by the authors but by TCRdb's processing. Of more than 15,000 clones in the sample, roughly 15% were seen once. Treatment of any kind had been given to no patient before thyroid surgery. The TCR comes from a male donor with papillary thyroid cancer or a benign thyroid nodule (not recorded which). Some clones in this sample may be carry-over from other donors' samples. Material for sequencing was blood.

CDR3 DNA sequence: TGTGCCAGCAGCCTTCCTTGGACAGGGCAATATTTT. Residues: CASSLPWTGQYF. V is TRBV28 and J is TRBJ1-3, with 8 bases identical to TRBD1. The junction had 10 bases not matched to a gene; V was cut back by 6 bases and J by 15 bases. This CDR3 has 12 amino acids. Looked up from germline, CDR1 is MDHEN and CDR2 is SYDVKM.